The present T cell receptor (beta chain) was sequenced within a study of shared clonotypes between healthy human individuals. CD4+ cell separation produced CD45RA+ naive and CD45RA-negative memory subsets. In the original processing: For the immunoSEQ data, sequences were junction-only without quality scores, so filtering differed. Method: immunoSEQ multiplex PCR; TCRdb's copy keeps in-frame clones and lacks some. For V, J and clone size, that table is used; D and trimming come from the DNA. The sample holds over a million clones, roughly 96% seen once. Germline assignment: CDR1 MDHEN and CDR2 SYDVKM. Trimming cost V 6 bases and J 4 bases, with 16 bases left between them. The length of the CDR3 is 14 residues.

This TCR was recovered from a man between 25 and 39 years old in good health. The material sequenced was naive CD4+ T cells sorted from blood. Subset specified: CD45RA+ positively selected. The gene calls are TRBV28 and TRBJ2-7, with D hard to call. The DNA of the CDR3 is TGTGCCAGCAGATCCTACAGCCAACAGTACGAGCAGTACTTC. Its protein product is CASRSYSQQYEQYF.